Each of the 3 T cell receptor beta chains below was sequenced from the same sample in a study of T cell responses to AZD1222 COVID-19 vaccine (dated by TCRdb to the early 2020s). The time point label for this specimen denotes: about 28 days (+/-7) after the second vaccine dose. The library was prepared using the immunoSEQ multiplex PCR assay. TCRdb limited this immuneACCESS table to in-frame rearrangements with V and J called. A share of clones is missing; checked studies link under half to unresolved V genes, and the rest is unexplained. This sample holds about 140,000 clones; roughly nine tenths were observed only once. The ten largest clones represent around 1.2% of the sample. Sequenced material: peripheral blood, taken 28 days after the second AZD1222 dose. These TCRs come from an adult who received the AZD1222 COVID-19 vaccine.

The CDR3 DNA sequence: TGTGCCGGGGCCGGCAGACCTAGCAATCAGCCCCAGCATTTT. It encodes CAGAGRPSNQPQHF. The chain is built from TRBV28 and TRBJ1-5, with D tentatively TRBD1 (5 bases). Germline values: CDR1 MDHEN, CDR2 SYDVKM. Trimming stripped 11 bases from V and 0 bases from J, with 14 bases between. The CDR3 has 14 residues.

The rearrangement joins TRBV29-1 to TRBJ1-1; TRBD1 is a possible D gene (5 bases). CDR1 is SQVTM and CDR2 is ANQGSEA in the germline V gene. This CDR3 is 12 amino acids long. The CDR3 nucleotides read TGCGGGGGGTATGGTATGAACACTGAAGCTTTCTTT. This encodes CGGYGMNTEAFF.

This sequence joins TRBV27 and TRBJ1-1; D uncertain. The CDR3 loop spans 17 amino acids. CDR1 is MNHEY and CDR2 is SMNVEV in the germline V gene (reference sequence). V was pared by 0 bases and J by 0 bases, with 14 bases between. This chain's CDR3 is CASSLSGQALMNTEAFF. CDR3 nucleotide sequence: TGTGCCAGCAGTTTATCGGGTCAGGCACTGATGAACACTGAAGCTTTCTTT.